This T cell receptor (beta chain) was sequenced during a study of blood T cell repertoires in COVID-19. Study background: Sites across the United States, Italy and Spain contributed samples from acute and convalescent COVID-19.

Clones were read by immunoSEQ multiplex PCR, and TCRdb kept only the in-frame ones, dropping some. The repertoire holds 150,000 to 200,000 clones, with 85% to 90% as singletons. In germline, CDR1 is LNHDA, CDR2 SQIVND (reference sequence). The CDR3 sequence is 15 residues long. The V end was cut by 9 bases, the J end by 1 base, with 16 bases between. V is TRBV19 and J is TRBJ1-5; possibly TRBD1 for D (6 bases). The receptor comes from a woman aged 60-75 years with acute or convalescent COVID-19. The specimen sequenced was peripheral blood. The DNA of the CDR3 is TGTGCCAGCGCCACAGGGAGTGCGAGCAATCAGCCCCAGCATTTT. This gives the protein CASATGSASNQPQHF.